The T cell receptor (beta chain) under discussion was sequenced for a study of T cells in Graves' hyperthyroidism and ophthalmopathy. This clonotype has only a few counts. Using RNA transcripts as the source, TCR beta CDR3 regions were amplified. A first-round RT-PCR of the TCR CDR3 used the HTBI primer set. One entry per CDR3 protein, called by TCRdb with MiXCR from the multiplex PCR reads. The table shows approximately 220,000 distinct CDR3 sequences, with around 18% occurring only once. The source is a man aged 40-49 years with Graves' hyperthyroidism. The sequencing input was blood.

Here the CDR3 DNA reads TGTGCCACCAGCACGAGGGACAGGGGACGTGAGCAGTACTTC. It translates to CATSTRDRGREQYF. The chain recombines TRBV15 with TRBJ2-7; the match to TRBD1 covers 10 bases. With 4 bases clipped from V and 7 bases from J, the junction kept 7 bases outside the gene matches. Germline V CDR1 and CDR2: LNHNV, YYDKDF (reference sequence). The CDR3 covers 14 residues.